Here is one TCR beta chain with its context. Its cognate antigen is unknown. Data came from immunoSEQ multiplex PCR; TCRdb stores just in-frame clones and leaves some out. The sample has some 260,000 clones, roughly 88% seen once. These data are taken from a study of cytomegalovirus exposure and HLA in healthy donors. Germline V gene data show CDR1 as MGHDK and CDR2 as SYGVNS. The V end lost 0 bases, the J end lost 4 bases, and 13 bases lay between the germline ends. The CDR3 sequence is 15 residues long. Study outcomes and limitations: The study flagged around 150 TCR beta chains as cytomegalovirus-associated. A few CMV-associated chains were confirmed in vitro to be specific for CMV antigens. The tendency of first-cohort TCR clusters to co-occur in the roughly 130 validation repertoires emerged from a later analysis.

The sample consisted of PBMCs. V usage is TRBV25-1 and J usage is TRBJ2-7, with D uncertain. The sequence was collected from a woman in her 30s in good health and CMV-seronegative. The chain's CDR3 is CASSEYSPTKYEQYF. CDR3 sequence (DNA): TGTGCCAGCAGTGAATATTCGCCTACAAAGTACGAGCAGTACTTC.